One and the same sample provided the 23 T cell receptor beta chains below, sequenced in a study of shared clonotypes between healthy human individuals. The data were produced by immunoSEQ multiplex PCR, yet TCRdb's version contains in-frame clones alone and is incomplete. There are over 850,000 clones in the sample; about 84% occur only once, and about 0.52% lies in the top ten. The sample taken for sequencing was memory CD4+ T cells from PBMCs. Documented subset: CD45RA-negative fraction. Every receptor here comes from a man aged 18 to 29 in good health. Some clones in this sample may be carry-over from other donors' samples.

The genes are TRBV10-3 and TRBJ2-3, with 10 bases fitting TRBD1. Germline assignment: CDR1 ENHRY and CDR2 SYGVKD. V shed 4 bases, J shed 2 bases, and the junction held 15 bases outside the gene matches. The CDR3 is made up of 19 amino acids. Here the CDR3 DNA reads TGTGCCATCAGTGGTCCCGGGACAGGGGTGACTAGCCCCACAGATACGCAGTATTTT. Amino acid sequence: CAISGPGTGVTSPTDTQYF.

DNA for the CDR3: TGTGCCAGCTCAGCACAGGCCCAAGAGACCCAGTACTTC. Translation: CASSAQAQETQYF. The chain uses TRBV18 and TRBJ2-5; weak D call: TRBD1 (5 bases). The germline V gene encodes CDR1 KGHSH and CDR2 LQKENI. The CDR3 contains 13 residues. Trimming took 5 bases from V and 1 from J, leaving 8 bases between them.

This sequence joins TRBV18 and TRBJ1-5; D remains ambiguous. The ends were cut back, 1 base at V and 9 bases at J, with 13 bases in the middle. Germline lookup yields CDR1 KGHSH and CDR2 LQKENI. The length of the CDR3 is 14 residues. This chain's CDR3 is CASSPLGREAPQHF. The CDR3, as DNA: TGTGCCAGCTCACCACTCGGGCGAGAGGCGCCCCAGCATTTT.

The rearrangement uses TRBV5-1 and TRBJ2-1, with D perhaps being TRBD1 or TRBD2 (5 bases each). This CDR3 has 14 amino acids. Germline loops: CDR1 SGHRS, CDR2 YFSETQ. The germline V and J ends were trimmed by 1 base and 9 bases, with 14 bases remaining between them. This CDR3 reads CASSLPGPHSEQFF. The CDR3 nucleotides read TGCGCCAGCAGCTTGCCGGGACCTCATAGTGAGCAGTTCTTC.

A single count supports this clone. The V gene is TRBV4-1, the J gene TRBJ2-2, with TRBD1 matching over 7 bases. Looked up from germline, CDR1 is MGHRA and CDR2 is YSYEKL. The CDR3 runs to 15 residues. Trimming cost V 1 base and J 10 bases; bases outside gene matches: 9. The chain's CDR3 is CASSQVGDRAAELFF. CDR3 DNA: TGCGCCAGCAGCCAAGTCGGTGACAGGGCGGCGGAGCTGTTTTTT.

This clone was recorded at least ten times. This sequence joins TRBV5-4 and TRBJ1-4; 7 bases are shared with TRBD1. The V segment lost 2 bases and the J segment 7 bases; nucleotides outside the gene matches: 23. Germline CDR1 SGHNT, CDR2 YYREEE (reference sequence). CDR3 length: 20 amino acids. DNA for the CDR3: TGTGCCAGCAGCTTTTCTACTCCCAGCACAGGGGCCGGGGGGGTTGAAAAACTGTTTTTT. Protein product: CASSFSTPSTGAGGVEKLFF. Together with reference TRBV5-4 and TRBJ1-4, the CDR3 gives the full variable domain: ETGVTQSPTHLIKTRGQQVTLRCSSQSGHNTVSWYQQALGQGPQFIFQYYREEENGRGNFPPRFSGLQFPNYSSELNVNALELDDSALYLCASSFSTPSTGAGGVEKLFFGSGTQLSVL.

CDR3 protein: CAWKGNYGYTF. The DNA of the CDR3 is TGTGCCTGGAAAGGAAACTATGGCTACACCTTC. The chain combines TRBV30 with TRBJ1-2, with unresolved D. CDR1 is GTSNPN and CDR2 is SVGIG in the germline V gene (reference sequence). The CDR3 is 11 amino acids. V lost 4 bases, J lost 2 bases, and 5 bases lay in between. The complete variable domain, with remaining parts taken from reference TRBV30 and TRBJ1-2, reads SQTIHQWPATLVQPVGSPLSLECTVEGTSNPNLYWYRQAAGRGLQLLFYSVGIGQISSEVPQNLSASRPQDRQFILSSKKLLLSDSGFYLCAWKGNYGYTFGSGTRLTVV.

V and J are TRBV9 and TRBJ1-2, with D possibly matching TRBD1 (5 bases). The CDR3 sequence is 15 residues long. Germline CDR1 SGDLS, CDR2 YYNGEE. Between the trimmed V and J ends, which lost 4 bases and 1 base, there was a span of 14 bases. The DNA for the CDR3 is TGTGCCAGCAGCCCCCTTGACAGACATAACTATGGCTACACCTTC. Translation gives CASSPLDRHNYGYTF.

This clone was picked up many times. The same CDR3 also results from other DNA sequences found in this sample. The rearrangement uses TRBV18 and TRBJ1-2; 11 bases are shared with TRBD1. The CDR3 sequence is 16 residues long. V was pared by 3 bases and J by 3 bases, with 6 bases of the junction left unmatched. CDR1 KGHSH and CDR2 LQKENI come from the germline V gene. CDR3 residues: CASSPTGTGGDYGYTF. The CDR3 DNA is TGTGCCAGCTCACCTACCGGGACAGGGGGTGACTATGGCTACACCTTC. The full variable domain, completed using reference TRBV18 and TRBJ1-2, is NAGVMQNPRHLVRRRGQEARLRCSPMKGHSHVYWYRQLPEEGLKFMVYLQKENIIDESGMPKERFSAEFPKEGPSILRIQQVVRGDSAAYFCASSPTGTGGDYGYTFGSGTRLTVV.

The rearrangement links TRBV2 to TRBJ2-7; 10 nucleotides line up with TRBD2. Germline assignment: CDR1 SNHLY and CDR2 FYNNEI. CDR3 length: 15 residues. Trimming cost V 0 bases and J 6 bases; bases outside gene matches: 5. CDR3 sequence (DNA): TGTGCCAGCAGTGAAGCGCCTAGCGGGAGCTCCGAGCAGTACTTC. It yields the protein CASSEAPSGSSEQYF.

The CDR3 sequence: CASSSPDRGRPGAFF. Here the CDR3 DNA reads TGTGCCAGCAGCTCACCCGACAGGGGAAGGCCCGGAGCTTTCTTT. The chain links TRBV11-2 to TRBJ1-1; 8 bases fit TRBD1. The CDR3 loop spans 15 amino acids. Per the germline V gene, CDR1 is SGHAT and CDR2 is FQNNGV. V was pared by 4 bases and J by 10 bases, with 14 bases of the junction left unmatched.

This clone was observed a handful of times. The V and J genes are TRBV7-3 and TRBJ2-4; possibly TRBD1 for D (5 bases). The CDR3 consists of 13 residues. The V end was cut by 5 bases, the J end by 10 bases, with 15 bases between. Germline CDR1 reads SGHTA; CDR2 reads FQGTGA. The CDR3 protein is CASSLVIPGIQYF. The CDR3 bases are TGTGCCAGCAGCCTCGTGATCCCAGGGATTCAGTACTTC.

This clone has just one count. The chain has TRBV7-9 and TRBJ1-3, with a possible D match to TRBD1 (5 bases). CDR1 is SEHNR and CDR2 is FQNEAQ in the germline V gene (reference sequence). The CDR3 totals 16 residues. V was cut by 1 base and J by 4 bases, with 14 bases left in between. This CDR3 is CASSLGYGRVGNTIYF. CDR3 DNA: TGTGCCAGCAGCTTAGGGTACGGCAGGGTCGGAAACACCATATATTTT.

The V call is TRBV18, the J call TRBJ2-3; D perhaps matches TRBD2 (6 bases). V was cut by 1 base and J by 4 bases, with 18 bases left in between. CDR3 size: 17 residues. Germline V gene lookup returns CDR1 KGHSH and CDR2 LQKENI. CDR3 loop: CASSPRGGQASPDTQYF. The CDR3 coding sequence is TGTGCCAGCTCACCACGGGGAGGTCAGGCTTCCCCAGATACGCAGTATTTT.

The chain carries TRBV6-5 and TRBJ2-7; TRBD1 matches 9 bases. CDR3 length equals 14 residues. The V and J ends lost 6 bases and 2 bases, in that order; junction bases with no gene match: 5. CDR1 is MNHEY and CDR2 is SVGAGI in the germline V gene. CDR3 region: CASRARQGAYEQYF. The CDR3 region has the DNA TGTGCCAGCAGGGCCCGACAGGGGGCCTACGAGCAGTACTTC.

CDR3 region: CASSPLGGIGNQPQHF. Here the CDR3 DNA reads TGTGCCAGCTCACCCTTGGGAGGGATAGGCAATCAGCCCCAGCATTTT. The chain uses TRBV18 and TRBJ1-5, with no clear D. V was pared by 3 bases and J by 2 bases, with 14 bases between. Germline-derived CDR1 and CDR2 are KGHSH and LQKENI. This CDR3 contains 16 residues.

CDR3 loop: CASRRGQGSYNEQFF. The CDR3, as DNA: TGCGCCAGCAGGCGGGGACAGGGGTCCTACAATGAGCAGTTCTTC. The chain recombines TRBV5-1 with TRBJ2-1; the match to TRBD1 covers 10 bases. The CDR3 sequence is 15 residues long. Trimming took 5 bases from V and 1 from J; bases not matched to a gene: 3. Looked up from germline, CDR1 is SGHRS and CDR2 is YFSETQ.

The genes are TRBV10-3 and TRBJ1-1, with D perhaps TRBD1 (6 bases). Germline CDR1 and CDR2: ENHRY and SYGVKD. Trimming took 3 bases from V and 7 from J, leaving 15 bases between them. This CDR3 spans 14 amino acids. The CDR3 DNA is TGTGCCATCAGTGATTACAGGGATGGAGGTGAAGCTTTCTTT. This translates into CAISDYRDGGEAFF.

The chain links TRBV6-1 to TRBJ2-1; 7 nucleotides align to TRBD2. The CDR3 has 15 residues. With V trimmed by 3 bases and J by 7 bases, 9 bases remained unmatched. The V gene's germline CDR1 is MNHNS and CDR2 SASEGT. CDR3 loop: CASSDLGEGRNEQFF. The CDR3 DNA reads as TGTGCCAGCAGTGATCTGGGGGAGGGCCGAAATGAGCAGTTCTTC.

The chain is built from TRBV27 and TRBJ1-3; 7 bases fit TRBD1. The germline gives CDR1 MNHEY, CDR2 SMNVEV (reference sequence). This CDR3 spans 18 amino acids. The junction had 17 bases not matched to a gene; V was cut back by 7 bases and J by 2 bases. CDR3 sequence reads: CASKTLTGISPAGNTIYF. As DNA, the CDR3 is TGTGCCAGCAAAACGTTGACAGGGATCTCGCCTGCTGGAAACACCATATATTTT.

This clone was counted a single time. This chain uses TRBV15 with TRBJ2-7; D not certain. CDR3 length: 13 amino acids. Per the germline V gene, CDR1 is LNHNV and CDR2 is YYDKDF (reference sequence). With 0 bases removed from V and 4 bases from J, the gap between germline ends came to 7 bases. CDR3 bases: TGTGCCACCAGCAGAGATAAGGGATACGAGCAGTACTTC. As protein: CATSRDKGYEQYF.

The genes are TRBV11-2 and TRBJ2-1; D perhaps matches TRBD2 (6 bases). Germline V gives CDR1 SGHAT, CDR2 FQNNGV. This CDR3 has 16 amino acids. V was shortened by 4 bases and J by 3 bases, with 16 bases between the two germline ends. CDR3 protein: CASSSDWRGDYNEQFF. The CDR3, as DNA: TGTGCCAGCAGCTCAGATTGGCGCGGGGACTACAATGAGCAGTTCTTC.

This clone was detected once. V is TRBV25-1 and J is TRBJ1-5; D remains ambiguous. The CDR3 contains 15 residues. V was clipped by 4 bases and J by 5 bases, with 15 bases between them. Germline values: CDR1 MGHDK, CDR2 SYGVNS. CDR3 residues: CASSAPGRVDQPQHF. The CDR3 DNA sequence: TGTGCCAGCAGTGCCCCGGGGAGGGTTGATCAGCCCCAGCATTTT.